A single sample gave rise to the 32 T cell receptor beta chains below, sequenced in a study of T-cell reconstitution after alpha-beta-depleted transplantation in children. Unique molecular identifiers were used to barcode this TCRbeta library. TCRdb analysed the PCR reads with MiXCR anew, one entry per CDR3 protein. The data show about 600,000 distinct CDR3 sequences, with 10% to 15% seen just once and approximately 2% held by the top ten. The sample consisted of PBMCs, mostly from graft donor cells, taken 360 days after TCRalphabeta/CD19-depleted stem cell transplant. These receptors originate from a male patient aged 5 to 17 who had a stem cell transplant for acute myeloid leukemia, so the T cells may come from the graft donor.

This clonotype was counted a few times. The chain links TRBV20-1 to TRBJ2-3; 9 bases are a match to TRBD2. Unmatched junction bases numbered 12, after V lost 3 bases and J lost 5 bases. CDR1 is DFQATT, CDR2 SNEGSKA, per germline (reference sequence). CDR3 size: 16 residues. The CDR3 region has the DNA TGCAGTGCTAGTTACCTAGCGGGGAGGGCCGGAGATACGCAGTATTTT. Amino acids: CSASYLAGRAGDTQYF.

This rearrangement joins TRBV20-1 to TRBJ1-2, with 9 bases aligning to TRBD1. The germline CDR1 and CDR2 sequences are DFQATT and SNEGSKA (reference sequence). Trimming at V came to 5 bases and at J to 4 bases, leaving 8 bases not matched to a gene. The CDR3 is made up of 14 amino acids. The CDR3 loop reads CSALPGQGLYGYTF. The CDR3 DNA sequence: TGCAGTGCTTTACCGGGACAGGGTCTCTATGGCTACACCTTC.

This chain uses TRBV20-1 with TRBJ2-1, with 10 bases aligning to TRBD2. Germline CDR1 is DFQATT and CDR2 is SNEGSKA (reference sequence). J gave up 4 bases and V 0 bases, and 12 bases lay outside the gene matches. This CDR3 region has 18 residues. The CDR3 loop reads CSARDRGTSAGHYNEQFF. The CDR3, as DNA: TGCAGTGCTAGAGATCGGGGGACTAGCGCAGGCCATTACAATGAGCAGTTCTTC.

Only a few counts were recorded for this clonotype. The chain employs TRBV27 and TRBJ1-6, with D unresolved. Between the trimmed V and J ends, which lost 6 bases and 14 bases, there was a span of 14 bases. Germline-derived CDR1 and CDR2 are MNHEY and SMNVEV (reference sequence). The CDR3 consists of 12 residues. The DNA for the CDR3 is TGTGCCAGCAGCTTACCTCCCGGGGCCCTCCACTTT. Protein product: CASSLPPGALHF.

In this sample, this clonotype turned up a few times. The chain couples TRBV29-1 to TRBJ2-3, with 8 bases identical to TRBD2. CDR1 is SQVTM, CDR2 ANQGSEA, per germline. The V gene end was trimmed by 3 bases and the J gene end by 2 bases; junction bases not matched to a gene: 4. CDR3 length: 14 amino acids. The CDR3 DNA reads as TGCAGCGTTGATCGGACTAGCCTCACAGATACGCAGTATTTT. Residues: CSVDRTSLTDTQYF.

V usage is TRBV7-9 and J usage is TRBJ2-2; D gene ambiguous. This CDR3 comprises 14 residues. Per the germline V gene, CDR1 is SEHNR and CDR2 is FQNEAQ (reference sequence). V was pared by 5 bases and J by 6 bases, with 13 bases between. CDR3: CASSIPLLAGELFF. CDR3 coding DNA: TGTGCCAGCAGCATCCCCTTGCTGGCCGGGGAGCTGTTTTTT.

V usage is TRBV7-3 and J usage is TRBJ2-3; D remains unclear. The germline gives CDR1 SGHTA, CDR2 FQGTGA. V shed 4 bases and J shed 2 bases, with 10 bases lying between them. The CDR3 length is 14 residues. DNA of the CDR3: TGTGCCAGCAGCTCCGGATCCATCACAGATACGCAGTATTTT. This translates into CASSSGSITDTQYF.

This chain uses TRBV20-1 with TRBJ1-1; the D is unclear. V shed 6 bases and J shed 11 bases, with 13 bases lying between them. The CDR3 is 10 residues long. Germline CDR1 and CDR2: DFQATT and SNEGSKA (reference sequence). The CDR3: CSAKWAEAFF. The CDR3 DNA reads TGCAGTGCAAAGTGGGCAGAGGCTTTCTTT.

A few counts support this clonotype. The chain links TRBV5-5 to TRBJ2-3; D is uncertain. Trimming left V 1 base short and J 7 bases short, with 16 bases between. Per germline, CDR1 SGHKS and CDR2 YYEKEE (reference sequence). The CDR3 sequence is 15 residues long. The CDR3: CASSLTGRIGHTQYF. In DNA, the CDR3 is TGTGCCAGCAGCTTGACTGGGCGGATCGGGCATACGCAGTATTTT. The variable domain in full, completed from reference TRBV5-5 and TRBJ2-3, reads DAGVTQSPTHLIKTRGQQVTLRCSPISGHKSVSWYQQVLGQGPQFIFQYYEKEERGRGNFPDRFSARQFPNYSSELNVNALLLGDSALYLCASSLTGRIGHTQYFGPGTRLTVL.

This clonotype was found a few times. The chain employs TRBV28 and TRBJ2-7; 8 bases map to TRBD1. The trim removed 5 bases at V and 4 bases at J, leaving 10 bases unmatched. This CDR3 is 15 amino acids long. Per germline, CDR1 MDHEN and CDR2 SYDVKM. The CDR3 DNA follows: TGTGCCAGCAGTCCTCCGGGACAGGAGTCGTACGAGCAGTACTTC. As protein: CASSPPGQESYEQYF.

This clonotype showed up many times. CDR3 sequence (DNA): TGCAGCGTTAATGGAGGGATTCGCCAGTATTTT. Translated, it gives CSVNGGIRQYF. The rearrangement links TRBV29-1 to TRBJ2-3; possible D gene TRBD2, 6 bases. Germline V gene lookup returns CDR1 SQVTM and CDR2 ANQGSEA. CDR3 size: 11 residues. V was shortened by 5 bases and J by 12 bases, with 15 bases between the two germline ends.

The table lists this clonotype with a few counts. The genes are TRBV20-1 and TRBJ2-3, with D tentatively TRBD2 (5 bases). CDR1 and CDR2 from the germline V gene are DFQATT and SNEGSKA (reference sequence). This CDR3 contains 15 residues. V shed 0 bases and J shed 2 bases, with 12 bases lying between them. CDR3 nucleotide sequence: TGCAGTGCTAGAGATTGGCGGGTCCTCACAGATACGCAGTATTTT. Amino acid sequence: CSARDWRVLTDTQYF.

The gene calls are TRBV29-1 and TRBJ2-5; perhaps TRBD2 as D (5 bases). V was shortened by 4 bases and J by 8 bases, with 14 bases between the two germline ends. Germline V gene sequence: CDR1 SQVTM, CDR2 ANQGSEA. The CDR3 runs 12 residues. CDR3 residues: CSVGLAAITQYF. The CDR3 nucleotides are TGCAGCGTTGGTCTAGCCGCAATCACCCAGTACTTC.

The CDR3 loop is CASSLRLGPTYEQYF. The CDR3 region has the DNA TGTGCCAGCAGCTTGCGCCTTGGCCCCACCTACGAGCAGTACTTC. This chain links TRBV12-3 or TRBV12-4 with TRBJ2-7; D is uncertain. The germline V and J ends were trimmed by 6 bases and 2 bases, with 17 bases remaining between them. This CDR3 comprises 15 residues.

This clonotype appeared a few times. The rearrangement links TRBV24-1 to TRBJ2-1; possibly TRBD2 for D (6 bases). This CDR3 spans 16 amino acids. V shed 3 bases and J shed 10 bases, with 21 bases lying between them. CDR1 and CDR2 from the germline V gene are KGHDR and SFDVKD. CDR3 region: CATSDPFRETSGEQFF. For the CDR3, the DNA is TGTGCCACCAGTGATCCCTTTCGGGAGACATCTGGGGAGCAGTTCTTC.

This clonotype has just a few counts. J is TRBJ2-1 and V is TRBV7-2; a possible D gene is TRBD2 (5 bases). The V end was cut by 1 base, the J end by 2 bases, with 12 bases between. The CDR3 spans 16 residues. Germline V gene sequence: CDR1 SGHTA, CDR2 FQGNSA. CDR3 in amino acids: CASSLVSGHPYNEQFF. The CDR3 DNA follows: TGTGCCAGCAGCTTAGTAAGCGGCCATCCCTACAATGAGCAGTTCTTC.

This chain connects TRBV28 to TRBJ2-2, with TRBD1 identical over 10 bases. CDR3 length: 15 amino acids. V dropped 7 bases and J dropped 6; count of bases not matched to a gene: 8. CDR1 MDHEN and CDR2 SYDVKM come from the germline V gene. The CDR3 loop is CASTTPTGGPGELFF. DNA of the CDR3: TGTGCCAGCACCACCCCGACAGGGGGCCCCGGGGAGCTGTTTTTT.

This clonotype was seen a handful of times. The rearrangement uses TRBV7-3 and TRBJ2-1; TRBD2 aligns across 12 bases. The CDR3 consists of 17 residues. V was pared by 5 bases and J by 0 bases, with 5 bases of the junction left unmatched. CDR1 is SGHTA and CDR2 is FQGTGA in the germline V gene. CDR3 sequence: CASSLRTSGTSYNEQFF. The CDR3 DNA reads TGTGCCAGCAGCCTCAGGACTAGCGGGACCTCCTACAATGAGCAGTTCTTC. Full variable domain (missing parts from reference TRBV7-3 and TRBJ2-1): GAGVSQTPSNKVTEKGKYVELRCDPISGHTALYWYRQSLGQGPEFLIYFQGTGAADDSGLPNDRFFAVRPEGSVSTLKIQRTERGDSAVYLCASSLRTSGTSYNEQFFGPGTRLTVL.

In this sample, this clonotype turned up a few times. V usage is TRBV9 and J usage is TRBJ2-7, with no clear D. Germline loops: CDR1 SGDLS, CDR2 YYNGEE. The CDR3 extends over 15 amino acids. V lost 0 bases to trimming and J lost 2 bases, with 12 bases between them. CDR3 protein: CASSVGSSPTYEQYF. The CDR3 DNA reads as TGTGCCAGCAGCGTAGGGAGTAGCCCTACCTACGAGCAGTACTTC.

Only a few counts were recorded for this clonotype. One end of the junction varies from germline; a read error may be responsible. CDR3 in amino acids: CSARGLAGANSYNEQFF. DNA of the CDR3: TGCAGTGCGAGAGGGCTAGCGGGAGCCAACTCCTACAATGAGCAGTTCTTC. The rearrangement links TRBV20-1 to TRBJ2-1; 10 bases fit TRBD2. The CDR3 runs to 17 residues. Germline CDR1 reads DFQATT; CDR2 reads SNEGSKA (reference sequence).

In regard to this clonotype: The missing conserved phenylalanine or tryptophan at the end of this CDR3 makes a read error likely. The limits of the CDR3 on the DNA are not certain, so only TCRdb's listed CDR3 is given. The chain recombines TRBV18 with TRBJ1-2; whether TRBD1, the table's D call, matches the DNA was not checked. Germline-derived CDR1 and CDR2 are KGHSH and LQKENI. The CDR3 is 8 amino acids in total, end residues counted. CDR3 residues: CASSSDRV.

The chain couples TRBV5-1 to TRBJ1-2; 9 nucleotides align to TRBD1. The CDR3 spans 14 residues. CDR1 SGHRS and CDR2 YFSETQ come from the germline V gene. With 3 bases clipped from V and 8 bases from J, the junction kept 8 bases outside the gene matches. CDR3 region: CASSYYRGPGGYTF. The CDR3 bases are TGCGCCAGCAGCTACTACAGGGGGCCGGGGGGCTACACCTTC.

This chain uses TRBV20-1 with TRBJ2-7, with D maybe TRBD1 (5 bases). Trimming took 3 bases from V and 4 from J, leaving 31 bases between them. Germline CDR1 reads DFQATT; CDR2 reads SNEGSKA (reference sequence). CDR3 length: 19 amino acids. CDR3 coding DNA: TGCAGTGCTAGGTTAGGGGTCGCCGAGCTCGCCCTATCCTTATACGAGCAGTACTTC. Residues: CSARLGVAELALSLYEQYF.

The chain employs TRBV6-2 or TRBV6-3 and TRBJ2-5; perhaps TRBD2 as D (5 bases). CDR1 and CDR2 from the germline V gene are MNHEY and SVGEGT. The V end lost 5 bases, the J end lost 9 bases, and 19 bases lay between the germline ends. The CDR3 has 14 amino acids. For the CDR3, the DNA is TGTGCCAGCAGTCCGGACCTAGCCTTGCCGGCCCAGTACTTC. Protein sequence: CASSPDLALPAQYF.

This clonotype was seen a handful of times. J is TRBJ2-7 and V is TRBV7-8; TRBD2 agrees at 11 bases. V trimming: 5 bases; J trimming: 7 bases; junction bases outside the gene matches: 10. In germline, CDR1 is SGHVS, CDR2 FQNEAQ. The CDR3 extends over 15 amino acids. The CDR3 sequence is CASSLELAGVMEQYF. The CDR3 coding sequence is TGTGCCAGCAGCCTAGAACTAGCGGGAGTTATGGAGCAGTACTTC.

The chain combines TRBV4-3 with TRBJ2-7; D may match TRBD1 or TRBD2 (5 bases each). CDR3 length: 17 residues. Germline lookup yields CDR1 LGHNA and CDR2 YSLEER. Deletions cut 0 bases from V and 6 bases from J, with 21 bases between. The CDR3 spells CASSQDGGSRTQGEQYF. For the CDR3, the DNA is TGCGCCAGCAGCCAAGATGGGGGATCGCGAACCCAGGGCGAGCAGTACTTC.

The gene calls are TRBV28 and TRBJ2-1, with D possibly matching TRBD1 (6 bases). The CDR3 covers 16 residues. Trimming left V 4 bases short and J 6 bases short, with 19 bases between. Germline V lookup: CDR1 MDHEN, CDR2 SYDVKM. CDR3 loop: CASSSTFLTGSNEQFF. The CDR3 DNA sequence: TGTGCCAGCAGTTCCACTTTCTTGACAGGATCCAATGAGCAGTTCTTC.

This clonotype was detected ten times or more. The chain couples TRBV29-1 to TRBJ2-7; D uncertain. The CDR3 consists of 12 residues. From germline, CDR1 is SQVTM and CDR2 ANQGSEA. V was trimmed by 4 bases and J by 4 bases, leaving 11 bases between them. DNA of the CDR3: TGCAGCGTTGGGTGGGCAGCGTACGAGCAGTACTTC. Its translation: CSVGWAAYEQYF.

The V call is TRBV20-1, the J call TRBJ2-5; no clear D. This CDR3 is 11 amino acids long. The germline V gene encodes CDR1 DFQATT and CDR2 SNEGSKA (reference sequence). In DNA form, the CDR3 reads TGCGCAGCAAGCCGTCAAGAGACCCAGTACTTC. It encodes CAASRQETQYF.

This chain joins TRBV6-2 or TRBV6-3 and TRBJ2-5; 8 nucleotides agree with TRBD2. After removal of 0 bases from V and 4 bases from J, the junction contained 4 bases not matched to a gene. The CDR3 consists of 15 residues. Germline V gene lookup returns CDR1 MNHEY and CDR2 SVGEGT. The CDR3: CASSYSPLAGETQYF. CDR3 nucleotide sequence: TGTGCCAGCAGTTACTCTCCCCTAGCGGGAGAGACCCAGTACTTC.

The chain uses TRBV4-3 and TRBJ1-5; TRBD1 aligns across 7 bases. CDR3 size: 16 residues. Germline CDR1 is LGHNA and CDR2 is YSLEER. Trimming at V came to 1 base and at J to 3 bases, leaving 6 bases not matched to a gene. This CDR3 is CASSQGRTGPNQPQHF. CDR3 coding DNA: TGCGCCAGCAGCCAAGGGCGGACAGGCCCCAATCAGCCCCAGCATTTT.

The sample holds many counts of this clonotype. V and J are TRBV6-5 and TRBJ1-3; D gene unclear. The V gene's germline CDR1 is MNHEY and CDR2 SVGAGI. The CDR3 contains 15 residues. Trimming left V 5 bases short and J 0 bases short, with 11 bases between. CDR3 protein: CASSRLDNSGNTIYF. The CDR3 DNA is TGTGCCAGCAGTCGACTCGACAACTCTGGAAACACCATATATTTT.